These 17 T cell receptor beta chains were sequenced from one sample in a study of cytomegalovirus exposure and HLA in healthy donors. The PCR made use of 60 Vbeta and 13 Jbeta primers. TCRdb keeps only in-frame clones here, not all; method: immunoSEQ multiplex PCR. This table holds over 95,000 clones, over 60% found once. What was sequenced was PBMCs. The receptors come from a man in his forties or fifties in good health and CMV-seropositive.

This chain joins TRBV6-5 and TRBJ1-6; 9 bases map to TRBD1. V shed 6 bases and J 8 bases; nucleotides not matched to a gene: 5. Per the germline V gene, CDR1 is MNHEY and CDR2 is SVGAGI. CDR3 length: 14 residues. The CDR3 bases are TGTGCCAGCAGGCCCAGGACAGGGGATTCACCCCTCCACTTT. It specifies CASRPRTGDSPLHF.

The chain is built from TRBV9 and TRBJ1-6, with a weak D call TRBD1 (6 bases). The CDR3 sequence is 14 residues long. Looked up from germline, CDR1 is SGDLS and CDR2 is YYNGEE. V lost 2 bases, J lost 7 bases, and 10 bases lay in between. CDR3 in DNA: TGTGCCAGCAGCGTCAGACAGGAAAATTCACCCCTCCACTTT. It specifies CASSVRQENSPLHF.

The genes are TRBV5-4 and TRBJ1-2, with 8 bases aligning to TRBD1. The J segment lost 3 bases and the V segment lost 0 bases, leaving 4 bases of the junction unmatched. This CDR3 spans 15 amino acids. Germline V gene lookup returns CDR1 SGHNT and CDR2 YYREEE (reference sequence). In DNA form, the CDR3 reads TGTGCCAGCAGCTTGGTTGTGACAGGGGACTATGGCTACACCTTC. Translation: CASSLVVTGDYGYTF.

The genes are TRBV19 and TRBJ1-1; D remains ambiguous. V lost 6 bases and J lost 1, with 12 bases in between. Germline CDR1 is LNHDA and CDR2 is SQIVND (reference sequence). The CDR3 runs 14 residues. The CDR3 region has the DNA TGTGCCAGTAGGAGCCCGGGGTGGAACACTGAAGCTTTCTTT. It specifies CASRSPGWNTEAFF.

The chain carries TRBV11-1 and TRBJ2-7; no clear D. V was pared by 2 bases and J by 2 bases, with 10 bases between. From germline, CDR1 is SGHAT and CDR2 FQDESV (reference sequence). The CDR3 is 14 amino acids. This chain's CDR3 is CASSLRQETYEQYF. The DNA for the CDR3 is TGTGCCAGCAGCTTAAGGCAGGAAACCTACGAGCAGTACTTC. Using reference TRBV11-1 and TRBJ2-7 for the parts outside the CDR3, the full variable domain is EAEVAQSPRYKITEKSQAVAFWCDPISGHATLYWYRQILGQGPELLVQFQDESVVDDSQLPKDRFSAERLKGVDSTLKIQPAELGDSAMYLCASSLRQETYEQYFGPGTRLTVT.

In this sample, this clone turned up once. V usage is TRBV5-4 and J usage is TRBJ1-2, with 7 positions matching TRBD1. Trimming cost V 3 bases and J 6 bases; bases outside gene matches: 11. From germline, CDR1 is SGHNT and CDR2 YYREEE (reference sequence). This CDR3 has 15 residues. The CDR3 DNA reads TGTGCCAGCAGCTCACCAAGTGGACAGGTCCATGGCTACACCTTC. The encoded protein is CASSSPSGQVHGYTF.

The chain carries TRBV6-5 and TRBJ1-2; D is perhaps TRBD1 (5 bases). This CDR3 spans 14 amino acids. The germline gives CDR1 MNHEY, CDR2 SVGAGI. Trimming took 5 bases from V and 6 from J, leaving 16 bases between them. The DNA of the CDR3 is TGTGCCAGCAGTGACCAGGGAGGAGGCAATGGCTACACCTTC. Translated, it gives CASSDQGGGNGYTF.

Comments on this clone: A read error may account for a junction end that differs from germline. The rearrangement uses TRBV30 and TRBJ2-6; TRBD1 is a possible D gene (6 bases). The CDR3 length is 14 residues. CDR1 is GTSNPN, CDR2 SVGIG, per germline (reference sequence). CDR3 sequence (DNA): TGTGCCTGGATTCCCCCGGCAGGGGCCAACGGCCTGACTTTC. Amino acid sequence: CAWIPPAGANGLTF.

The chain uses TRBV11-1 and TRBJ1-1; possibly TRBD1 for D (6 bases). Germline V gives CDR1 SGHAT, CDR2 FQDESV (reference sequence). V dropped 6 bases and J dropped 2 bases, with 13 bases sitting between them. The CDR3 consists of 14 residues. CDR3 DNA sequence: TGTGCCAGCAGACGTGACAGGTCCAACACTGAAGCTTTCTTT. Residues: CASRRDRSNTEAFF.

About this clone: Other DNA variants within this sample encode the same CDR3. This chain uses TRBV28 with TRBJ1-2; possible D gene TRBD1, 5 bases. V was trimmed by 7 bases and J by 5 bases, leaving 17 bases between them. The germline gives CDR1 MDHEN, CDR2 SYDVKM. This CDR3 comprises 14 residues. The chain's CDR3 is CASNTGGVGYGYTF. For the CDR3, the DNA is TGTGCCAGCAACACTGGGGGGGTCGGATATGGCTACACCTTC.

V is TRBV18 and J is TRBJ2-5, with a weak D call TRBD2 (6 bases). Germline V gene sequence: CDR1 KGHSH, CDR2 LQKENI. The CDR3 sequence is 14 residues long. V was trimmed by 3 bases and J by 0 bases, leaving 8 bases between them. The CDR3 sequence: CASSPPGDQETQYF. The CDR3 bases are TGTGCCAGCTCACCCCCGGGAGACCAAGAGACCCAGTACTTC.

V is TRBV11-1 and J is TRBJ2-3; the match to TRBD2 covers 7 bases. Germline values: CDR1 SGHAT, CDR2 FQDESV (reference sequence). This CDR3 comprises 15 residues. The V gene end was trimmed by 5 bases and the J gene end by 0 bases; junction bases not matched to a gene: 5. The CDR3 coding sequence is TGTGCCAGCAGCGGTCGACTAGCTAGCACAGATACGCAGTATTTT. Its translation is CASSGRLASTDTQYF.

This chain links TRBV6-5 with TRBJ2-2; weak D call: TRBD2 (5 bases). V lost 2 bases, J lost 3 bases, and 13 bases lay in between. Per germline, CDR1 MNHEY and CDR2 SVGAGI. The CDR3 totals 16 residues. CDR3 nucleotide sequence: TGTGCCAGCAGTTACGTCGGAGGTCTTGACACCGGGGAGCTGTTTTTT. Amino acids: CASSYVGGLDTGELFF.

J is TRBJ1-1 and V is TRBV7-8, with unresolved D. V shed 6 bases and J shed 5 bases, with 10 bases lying between them. Germline CDR1 reads SGHVS; CDR2 reads FQNEAQ. This CDR3 has 12 residues. CDR3 coding DNA: TGTGCCAGCAGTGTACGAGTTACTGAAGCTTTCTTT. Translated, it gives CASSVRVTEAFF.

The rearrangement joins TRBV27 to TRBJ1-2; a possible D gene is TRBD1 (5 bases). The V and J ends lost 5 bases and 4 bases respectively, with 20 bases between them. CDR3 length: 16 residues. Germline CDR1 is MNHEY and CDR2 is SMNVEV (reference sequence). DNA of the CDR3: TGTGCCAGCAGTCACAGCCGGTGGCAGGGAAGCTATGGCTACACCTTC. As protein: CASSHSRWQGSYGYTF.

The genes are TRBV9 and TRBJ1-2; D ambiguous. This CDR3 has 13 amino acids. The V gene lost 2 bases and the J gene lost 0 bases, with 5 bases spanning the gap. Germline assignment: CDR1 SGDLS and CDR2 YYNGEE. CDR3 DNA sequence: TGTGCCAGCAGCGTGAGGGCTAACTATGGCTACACCTTC. Its protein is CASSVRANYGYTF.

The chain carries TRBV30 and TRBJ1-2; the D gene is possibly TRBD1 (6 bases). Looked up from germline, CDR1 is GTSNPN and CDR2 is SVGIG (reference sequence). The CDR3 covers 14 residues. Trimming removed 5 bases at V and 4 bases at J, with 17 bases between. Here the CDR3 reads CAWVRPGHGYGYTF. Here the CDR3 DNA reads TGTGCCTGGGTCAGACCGGGACACGGCTATGGCTACACCTTC.